This T cell receptor beta chain comes out of a study of identifying expanded T cells in peripheral blood. This clone was counted a few times. Antigen specificity is unknown. TCRdb keeps only in-frame clones here, not all; method: immunoSEQ multiplex PCR. In the table there are 95,000 or so clones, around 87% of which are singletons. Study observations and caveats: Clone count variance between approximately two-week samples rose with total template count. Roughly 1.1 clones differed between technical replicates, versus about 15 and 19 over time.

CDR3 length: 13 amino acids. Germline CDR1 and CDR2: SGHTS and YDEGEE. V gave up 4 bases and J gave up 4 bases, with 9 bases separating them. Collection occurred without any documented infections or immune events in donors. Material for sequencing was blood. The origin of this receptor is a person between 18 and 75 years old in good health. The V gene is TRBV5-8, the J gene TRBJ2-1; D not certain. The CDR3 DNA reads as TGTGCCAGCAGCCCTCAGGTATACAATGAGCAGTTCTTC. Translation gives CASSPQVYNEQFF.